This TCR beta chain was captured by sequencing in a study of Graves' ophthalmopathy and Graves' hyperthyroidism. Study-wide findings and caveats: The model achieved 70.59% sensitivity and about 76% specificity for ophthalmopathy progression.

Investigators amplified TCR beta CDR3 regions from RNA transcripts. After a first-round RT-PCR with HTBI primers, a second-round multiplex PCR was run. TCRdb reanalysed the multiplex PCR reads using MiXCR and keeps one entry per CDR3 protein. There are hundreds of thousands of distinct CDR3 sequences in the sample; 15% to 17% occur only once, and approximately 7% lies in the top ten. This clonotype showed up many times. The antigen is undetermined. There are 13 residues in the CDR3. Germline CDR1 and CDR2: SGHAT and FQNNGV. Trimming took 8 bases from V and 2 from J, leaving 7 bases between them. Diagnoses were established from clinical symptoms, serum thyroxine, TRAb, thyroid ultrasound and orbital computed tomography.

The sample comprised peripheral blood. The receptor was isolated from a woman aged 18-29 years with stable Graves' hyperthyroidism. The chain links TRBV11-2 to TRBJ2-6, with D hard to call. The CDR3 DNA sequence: TGTGCCAGCCGACAAACTGGGGCCAACGTCCTGACTTTC. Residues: CASRQTGANVLTF.